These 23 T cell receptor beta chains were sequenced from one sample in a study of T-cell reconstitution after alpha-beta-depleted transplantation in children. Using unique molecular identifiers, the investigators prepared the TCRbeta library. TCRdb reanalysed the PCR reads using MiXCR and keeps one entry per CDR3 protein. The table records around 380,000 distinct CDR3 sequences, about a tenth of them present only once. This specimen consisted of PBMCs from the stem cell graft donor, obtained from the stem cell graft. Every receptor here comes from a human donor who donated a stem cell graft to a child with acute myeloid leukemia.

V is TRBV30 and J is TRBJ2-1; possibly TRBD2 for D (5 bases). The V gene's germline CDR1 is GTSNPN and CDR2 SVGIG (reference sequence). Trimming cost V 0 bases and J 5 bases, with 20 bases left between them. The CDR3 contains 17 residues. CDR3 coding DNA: TGTGCCTGGAGTGTACGGGGAACCCATTTCCGAGACAATGAGCAGTTCTTC. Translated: CAWSVRGTHFRDNEQFF.

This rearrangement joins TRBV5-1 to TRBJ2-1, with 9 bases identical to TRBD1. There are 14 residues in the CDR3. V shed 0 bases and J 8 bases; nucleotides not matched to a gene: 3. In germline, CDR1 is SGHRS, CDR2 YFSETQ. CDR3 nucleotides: TGCGCCAGCAGCTTGGGGGACAGGGCCCATGAGCAGTTCTTC. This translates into CASSLGDRAHEQFF.

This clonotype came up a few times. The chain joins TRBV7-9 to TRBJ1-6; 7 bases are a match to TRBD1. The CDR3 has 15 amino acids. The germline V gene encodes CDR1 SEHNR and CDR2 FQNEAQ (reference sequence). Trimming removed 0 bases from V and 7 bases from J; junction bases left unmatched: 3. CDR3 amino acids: CASSLAGTENSPLHF. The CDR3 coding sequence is TGTGCCAGCAGCTTAGCCGGGACAGAAAATTCACCCCTCCACTTT.

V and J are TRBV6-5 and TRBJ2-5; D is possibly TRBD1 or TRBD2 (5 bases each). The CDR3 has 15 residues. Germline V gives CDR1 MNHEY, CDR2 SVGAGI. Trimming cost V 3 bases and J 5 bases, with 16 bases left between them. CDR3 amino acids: CASSYSGTPRETQYF. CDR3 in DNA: TGTGCCAGCAGTTATTCTGGGACCCCCAGGGAGACCCAGTACTTC.

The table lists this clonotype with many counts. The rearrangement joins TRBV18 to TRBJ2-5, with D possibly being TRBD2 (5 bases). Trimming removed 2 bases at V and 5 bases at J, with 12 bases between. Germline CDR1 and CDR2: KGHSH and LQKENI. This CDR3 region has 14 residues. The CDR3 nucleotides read TGTGCCAGCTCACCAGGAGGCACAAGGGAGACCCAGTACTTC. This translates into CASSPGGTRETQYF.

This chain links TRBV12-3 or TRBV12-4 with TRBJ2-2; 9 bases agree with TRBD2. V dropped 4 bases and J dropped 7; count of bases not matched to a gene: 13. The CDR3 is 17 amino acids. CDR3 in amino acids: CASSWDWAGGPGGELFF. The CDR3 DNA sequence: TGTGCCAGCAGTTGGGATTGGGCGGGAGGGCCAGGCGGGGAGCTGTTTTTT.

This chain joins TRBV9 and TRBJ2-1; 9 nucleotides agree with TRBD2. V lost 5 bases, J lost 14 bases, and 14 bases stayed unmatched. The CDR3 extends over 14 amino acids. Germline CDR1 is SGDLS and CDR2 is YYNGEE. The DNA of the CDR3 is TGTGCCAGCAGTCCCTCGGTCCCAAGGACTAGCGAGTTCTTC. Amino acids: CASSPSVPRTSEFF.

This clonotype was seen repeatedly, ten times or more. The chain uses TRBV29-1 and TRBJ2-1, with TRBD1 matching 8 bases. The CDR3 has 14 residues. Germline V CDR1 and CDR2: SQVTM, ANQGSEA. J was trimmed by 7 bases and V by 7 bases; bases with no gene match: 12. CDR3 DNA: TGCAGCGACGCGAGGAGGACAGGGAGAAATGAGCAGTTCTTC. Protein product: CSDARRTGRNEQFF.

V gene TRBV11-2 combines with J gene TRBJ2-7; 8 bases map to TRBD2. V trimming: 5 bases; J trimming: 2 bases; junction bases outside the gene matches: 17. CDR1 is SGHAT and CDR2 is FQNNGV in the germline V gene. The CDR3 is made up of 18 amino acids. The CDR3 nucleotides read TGTGCCAGCAGCACCCCCGGTAGCGGGATCATTCTGGCCTACGAGCAGTACTTC. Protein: CASSTPGSGIILAYEQYF.

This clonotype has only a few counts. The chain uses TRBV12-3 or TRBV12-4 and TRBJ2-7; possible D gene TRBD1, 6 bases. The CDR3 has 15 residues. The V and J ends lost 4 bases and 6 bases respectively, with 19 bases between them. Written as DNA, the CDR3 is TGTGCCAGCAGTTCTAAATTCGGGACACCCTCCGAGCAGTACTTC. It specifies CASSSKFGTPSEQYF.

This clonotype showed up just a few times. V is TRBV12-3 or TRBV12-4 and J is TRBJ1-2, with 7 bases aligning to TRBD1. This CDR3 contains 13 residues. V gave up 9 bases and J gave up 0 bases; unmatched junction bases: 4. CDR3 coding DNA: TGTGCCAGTTCGGGACAGACTAACTATGGCTACACCTTC. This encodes CASSGQTNYGYTF.

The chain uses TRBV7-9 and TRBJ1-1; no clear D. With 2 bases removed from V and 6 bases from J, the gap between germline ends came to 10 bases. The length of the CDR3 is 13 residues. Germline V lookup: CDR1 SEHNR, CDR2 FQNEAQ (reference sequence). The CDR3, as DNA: TGTGCCAGCAGCTTACCGAGTATGGCTGAAGCTTTCTTT. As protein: CASSLPSMAEAFF.

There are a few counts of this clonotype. The CDR3 is CASSLLGGGITDTQYF. DNA of the CDR3: TGCGCCAGCAGCTTGTTAGGGGGGGGAATCACAGATACGCAGTATTTT. This sequence joins TRBV5-1 and TRBJ2-3; possible D gene TRBD2, 7 bases. CDR1 and CDR2 (germline): SGHRS, YFSETQ. V was clipped by 1 base and J by 2 bases, with 14 bases between them. The CDR3 length is 16 residues.

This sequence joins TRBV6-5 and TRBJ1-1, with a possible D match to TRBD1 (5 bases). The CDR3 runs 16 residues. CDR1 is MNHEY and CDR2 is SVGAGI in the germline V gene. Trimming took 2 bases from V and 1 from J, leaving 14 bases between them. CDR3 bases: TGTGCCAGCAGTTACAGTTGGACGGGACCGAACACTGAAGCTTTCTTT. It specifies CASSYSWTGPNTEAFF.

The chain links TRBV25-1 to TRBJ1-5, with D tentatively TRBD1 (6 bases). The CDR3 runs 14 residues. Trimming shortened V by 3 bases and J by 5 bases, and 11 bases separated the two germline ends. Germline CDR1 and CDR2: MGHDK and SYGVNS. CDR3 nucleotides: TGTGCCAGCAGTGACAGGGGAGGGGATCAGCCCCAGCATTTT. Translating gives CASSDRGGDQPQHF.

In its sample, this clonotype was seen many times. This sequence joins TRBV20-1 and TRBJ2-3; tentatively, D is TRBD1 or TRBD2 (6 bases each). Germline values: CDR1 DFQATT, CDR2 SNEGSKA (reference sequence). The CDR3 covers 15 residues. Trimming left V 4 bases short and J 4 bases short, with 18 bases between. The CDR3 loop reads CSATPAGGRADTQYF. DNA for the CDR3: TGCAGTGCTACACCCGCTGGGGGGCGGGCAGATACGCAGTATTTT.

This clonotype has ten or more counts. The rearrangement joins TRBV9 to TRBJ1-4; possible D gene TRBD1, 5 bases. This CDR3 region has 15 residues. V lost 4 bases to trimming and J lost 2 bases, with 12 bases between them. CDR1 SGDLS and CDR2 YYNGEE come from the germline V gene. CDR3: CASSRRGSTNEKLFF. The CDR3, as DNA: TGTGCCAGCAGCCGTCGGGGGAGTACTAATGAAAAACTGTTTTTT.

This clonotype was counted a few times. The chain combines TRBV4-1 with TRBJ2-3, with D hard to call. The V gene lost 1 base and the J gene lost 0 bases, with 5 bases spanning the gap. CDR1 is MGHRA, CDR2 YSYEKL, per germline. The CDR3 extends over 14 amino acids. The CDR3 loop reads CASSQVGSTDTQYF. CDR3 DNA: TGCGCCAGCAGCCAAGTGGGGAGCACAGATACGCAGTATTTT.

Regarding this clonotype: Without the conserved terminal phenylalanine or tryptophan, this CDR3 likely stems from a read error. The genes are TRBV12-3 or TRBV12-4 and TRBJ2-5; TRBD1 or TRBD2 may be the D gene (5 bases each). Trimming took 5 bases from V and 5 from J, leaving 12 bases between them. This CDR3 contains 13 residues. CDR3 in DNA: TGTGCCAGCAGTAGGGGAGCTAGCGAGACCCAGTACTCC. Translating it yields CASSRGASETQYS.

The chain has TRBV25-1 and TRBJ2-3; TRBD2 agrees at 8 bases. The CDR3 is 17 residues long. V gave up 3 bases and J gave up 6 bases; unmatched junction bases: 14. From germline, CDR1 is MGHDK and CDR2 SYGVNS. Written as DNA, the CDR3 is TGTGCCAGCAGTGATCGGGCAGACAGCGGGAGTCCTGATACGCAGTATTTT. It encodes CASSDRADSGSPDTQYF.

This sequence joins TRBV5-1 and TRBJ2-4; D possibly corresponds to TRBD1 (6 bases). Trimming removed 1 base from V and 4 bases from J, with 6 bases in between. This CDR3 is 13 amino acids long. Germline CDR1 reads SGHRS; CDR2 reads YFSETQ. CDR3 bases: TGCGCCAGCAGCTTGACAGGGAAAAACATTCAGTACTTC. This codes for CASSLTGKNIQYF.

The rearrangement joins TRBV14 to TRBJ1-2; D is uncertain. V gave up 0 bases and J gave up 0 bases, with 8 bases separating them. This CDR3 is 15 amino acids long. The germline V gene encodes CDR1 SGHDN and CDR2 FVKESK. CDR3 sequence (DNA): TGTGCCAGCAGCCAAGAGAGACCGACTAACTATGGCTACACCTTC. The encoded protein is CASSQERPTNYGYTF.

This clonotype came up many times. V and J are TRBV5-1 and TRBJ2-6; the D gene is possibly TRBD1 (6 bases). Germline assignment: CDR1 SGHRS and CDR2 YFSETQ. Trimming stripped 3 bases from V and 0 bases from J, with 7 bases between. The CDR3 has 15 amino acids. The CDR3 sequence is CASSSGVSGANVLTF. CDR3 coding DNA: TGCGCCAGCAGCTCAGGGGTCTCTGGGGCCAACGTCCTGACTTTC.